Listed here are 9 T cell receptor beta chains from one sample, sequenced in a study of blood T cell repertoires in COVID-19. Here immunoSEQ multiplex PCR was the method, and the copy in TCRdb shows in-frame clones only, minus some. Found here are 200,000 to 250,000 clones, 65% to 90% of them singletons; the top ten hold roughly 7%. Specimen: peripheral blood. Receptor source: a woman between 50 and 59 years old with acute or convalescent COVID-19.

The chain employs TRBV5-4 and TRBJ2-1; 12 positions agree with TRBD2. J lost 7 bases, V lost 4 bases, and 6 bases had no gene match. The CDR3 has 15 amino acids. CDR1 and CDR2 from the germline V gene are SGHNT and YYREEE (reference sequence). The CDR3, as DNA: TGTGCCAGCAGCCTACTAGCGGGAGGTGTAAATGAGCAGTTCTTC. Residues: CASSLLAGGVNEQFF.

J is TRBJ1-2 and V is TRBV7-9; 8 positions match TRBD1. Germline V gene sequence: CDR1 SEHNR, CDR2 FQNEAQ (reference sequence). CDR3 length: 16 residues. V lost 5 bases and J lost 2; bases outside the gene matches: 10. The DNA for the CDR3 is TGTGCCAGCAGCCCGCCCGACAGGGGTGGGAACTATGGCTACACCTTC. It codes for CASSPPDRGGNYGYTF.

This chain uses TRBV25-1 with TRBJ1-5, with 9 positions matching TRBD1. J gave up 7 bases and V 4 bases, and 8 bases lay outside the gene matches. From germline, CDR1 is MGHDK and CDR2 SYGVNS. CDR3 length: 15 amino acids. CDR3: CASSATGGSGQPQHF. The CDR3 DNA reads as TGTGCCAGCAGTGCGACAGGGGGTTCGGGGCAGCCCCAGCATTTT.

As to this clone: The same CDR3 can be traced to other DNA sequences in this sample. The chain is built from TRBV6-1 and TRBJ2-1, with a possible D match to TRBD2 (7 bases). The CDR3 sequence is 14 residues long. The germline gives CDR1 MNHNS, CDR2 SASEGT. V shed 2 bases and J shed 4 bases, with 9 bases lying between them. CDR3 protein: CASSESGTYNEQFF. The CDR3 DNA reads as TGTGCCAGCAGTGAAAGCGGGACATACAATGAGCAGTTCTTC.

The chain has TRBV28 and TRBJ2-7; 7 bases fit TRBD1. CDR1 and CDR2 from the germline V gene are MDHEN and SYDVKM. V lost 2 bases to trimming and J lost 3 bases; unmatched junction nucleotides: 7. This CDR3 is 15 amino acids long. The CDR3 bases are TGTGCCAGCAGTTTAAATACAGGGGTTGTCTACGAGCAGTACTTC. Its translation: CASSLNTGVVYEQYF.

This chain links TRBV12-3 or TRBV12-4 with TRBJ2-1; TRBD1 matches at 8 bases. With 8 bases clipped from V and 13 bases from J, the junction kept 7 bases outside the gene matches. There are 11 residues in the CDR3. Here the CDR3 DNA reads TGTGCCAGCGGCGCGGCAGGGGGCCAGTTCTTC. Translating gives CASGAAGGQFF.

Notes on this clone: The conserved phenylalanine or tryptophan normally closing the CDR3 is absent here, so this likely arose from a read error. No DNA is shown, since the ends of the CDR3 on it are uncertain; the CDR3 is the one TCRdb lists. The CDR3: CASSRPGGGSM. V gene TRBV7-7 combines with J gene TRBJ2-7; the table names TRBD2, a call not compared with the DNA. CDR1 and CDR2 (germline): SSHAT, FNYEAQ (reference sequence). With termini counted, the CDR3 has 11 amino acids.

This clone was observed a few times. This rearrangement joins TRBV4-1 to TRBJ2-1, with D possibly being TRBD2 (6 bases). CDR3 length equals 15 residues. The germline V and J ends were trimmed by 0 bases and 10 bases, with 16 bases remaining between them. Germline values: CDR1 MGHRA, CDR2 YSYEKL. CDR3 in amino acids: CASSQDVRGTREQFF. The CDR3 DNA is TGCGCCAGCAGCCAAGATGTTCGCGGGACGCGAGAGCAGTTCTTC.

This clone appeared a single time. The chain joins TRBV18 to TRBJ2-7, with a possible D match to TRBD2 (5 bases). Germline CDR1 is KGHSH and CDR2 is LQKENI. The ends were cut back, 6 bases at V and 0 bases at J, with 12 bases in the middle. This CDR3 has 14 residues. In nucleotides, the CDR3 is TGTGCCAGCTCGCACGGGCGGGTCTCCTACGAGCAGTACTTC. This encodes CASSHGRVSYEQYF.